The rows below give T cell receptor beta chains drawn from one sample of a study of blood T cell repertoires in COVID-19. The protocol was immunoSEQ multiplex PCR, while the TCRdb copy is restricted to in-frame clones and leaves out a portion. Among 72,000 or so clones listed, 85% were seen once. Sequencing was carried out using peripheral blood. These receptors came from a woman older than 75 with active or convalescent COVID-19. Both conserved end residues are part of each CDR3. The D gene is left open where the match is weak. A clone size is listed for some rows: how often the clone was seen (once, few, many), or a class if it is expanded.

cdr3_nt cdr3_aa d_call j_call clone_size v_call
TGCGCCAGCAGTCAATCCTCCGACAGCGCGAACACCGGGGAGCTGTTTTTT CASSQSSDSANTGELFF . TRBJ2-2 . TRBV23-1
TGTGCCAGCTCCCAGTACAGACCGGGACAGGGAGCCCGGAATGAGCAGTTCTTC CASSQYRPGQGARNEQFF TRBD1 TRBJ2-1 . TRBV18
TGTGCCTGGTTCTATGAGCAGTTCTTC CAWFYEQFF . TRBJ2-1 . TRBV30
TGTGCTAGTGGCTTTGGACAGGGCGGCACCGGGGAGCTGTTTTTT CASGFGQGGTGELFF TRBD1 TRBJ2-2 . TRBV12-5
TGTGCCAGCAGCTGGGGGGGCCGATTCAGAGAGACCCAGTACTTC CASSWGGRFRETQYF . TRBJ2-5 . TRBV7-2
TGTGCCAGCTCACCGACCACGACAGGGTCCTACGAGCAGTACTTC CASSPTTTGSYEQYF TRBD1 TRBJ2-7 . TRBV18
TGTGCCTGGAGTATTCCGGGTGGGGGCAGGGTGAACACTGAAGCTTTCTTT CAWSIPGGGRVNTEAFF . TRBJ1-1 . TRBV30
TGCGCCAGCACGCCCGGGACAGGGGCTTACGAGCAGTACTTC CASTPGTGAYEQYF TRBD1 TRBJ2-7 . TRBV5-1
TGTGCCAGCAGTGTACAGGGGGCCGGGGAGCTGTTTTTT CASSVQGAGELFF TRBD1 TRBJ2-2 . TRBV25-1
TGTGCCAGCAGCTACGGCGGAGTATTCACCCAGCATTTT CASSYGGVFTQHF . TRBJ1-5 . TRBV7-2
TGTGCCAGCAGCTTAGTTTTCGGGGGGCGAAGCACAGATACGCAGTATTTT CASSLVFGGRSTDTQYF . TRBJ2-3 . TRBV7-2
TGCGCCAGCAGCCTAACCTTAGGGGGGGTAGGTGAAAAACTGTTTTTT CASSLTLGGVGEKLFF . TRBJ1-4 . TRBV4-3
TGTGCCACCAGTGATTCCACGGGGTATGGCTACACCTTC CATSDSTGYGYTF . TRBJ1-2 . TRBV24-1
TGCGCCAGCAGCTTGGTGTCGGGGCAAGAGACCCAGTACTTC CASSLVSGQETQYF . TRBJ2-5 . TRBV5-1
TGCGCCAGCAGTGAGTCGTTCGTCCAAGAGACCCAGTACTTC CASSESFVQETQYF . TRBJ2-5 . TRBV10-1
TGCGCCAGCAGCCAGGATTCGAGGGGGGGGGAGACCCAGTACTTC CASSQDSRGGETQYF . TRBJ2-5 once TRBV4-3
TGTGCCATCAGTAATGAAAACAGGAGCAATCAGCCCCAGCATTTT CAISNENRSNQPQHF . TRBJ1-5 . TRBV10-3
TGTGCCAGCAGTCCCCTCGGGGGAAACACTGAAGCTTTCTTT CASSPLGGNTEAFF . TRBJ1-1 . TRBV25-1
TGTGCCAGCAGTGACTCGATAGGGGGCCGCCTCCACTTT CASSDSIGGRLHF TRBD1 TRBJ1-6 few TRBV6-4
TGCAGTGCGCAGGTGGTATATGGCTACACCTTC CSAQVVYGYTF . TRBJ1-2 . TRBV20-1
TGTGCCAGCAGTTTACTCGCGGGGGACAACGAGCAGTACTTC CASSLLAGDNEQYF . TRBJ2-7 . TRBV28
TGCGCCAGCAGCTTAGGGGGACAGGGTATCAACACCATATATTTT CASSLGGQGINTIYF TRBD1 TRBJ1-3 . TRBV5-1
TGCGCCAGCAGCTTTACAGGGGGCTCGCAAGCTTTCTTT CASSFTGGSQAFF TRBD1 TRBJ1-1 . TRBV5-1
TGTGCCAGCAGGGGGGGAACTGAAGCTTTCTTT CASRGGTEAFF . TRBJ1-1 . TRBV11-2
TGCAGTGCTAGTCGGGCGGGGGGGAGAGATACGCAGTATTTT CSASRAGGRDTQYF TRBD2 TRBJ2-3 . TRBV20-1
TGTGCCAGCTCACCGGCCCGGGGGGGGAACACTGAAGCTTTCTTT CASSPARGGNTEAFF . TRBJ1-1 . TRBV18
TGTGCCAGTAGTATAGATGGGACAGGGTTGGCCACTGAAGCTTTCTTT CASSIDGTGLATEAFF TRBD1 TRBJ1-1 . TRBV19
TGTGCCTGGGGGAGTACTGAAGCTTTCTTT CAWGSTEAFF . TRBJ1-1 . TRBV30
TGCGCCAGCAGCCAATCCGGGACAGAAGATCAGCCCCAGCATTTT CASSQSGTEDQPQHF TRBD1 TRBJ1-5 few TRBV4-3
TGCGCCAGCAAAGAGGTCCGTCCGTGGGAATGGAGGGACACCGGGGAGCTGTTTTTT CASKEVRPWEWRDTGELFF . TRBJ2-2 . TRBV5-1
TGTGCCAGCCGCGGGACAGGGCGATTCGAGCAGTTCTTC CASRGTGRFEQFF TRBD1 TRBJ2-1 once TRBV27
TGTGCCAGCAGTCCCGGGACAATATACACCGGGGAGCTGTTTTTT CASSPGTIYTGELFF . TRBJ2-2 . TRBV7-6
TGTGCCAGCAGCCATTATTTAGCGGGGGGGCTGCCCGGGGAGCTGTTTTTT CASSHYLAGGLPGELFF TRBD2 TRBJ2-2 . TRBV3-1/TRBV3-2
TGTGCCAGCAGTTTATCCGAAGAGACCCAGTACTTC CASSLSEETQYF . TRBJ2-5 . TRBV28
TGTGCCAGCAGCAGCTTGGTGGCGGGGGGTACGCAGTATTTT CASSSLVAGGTQYF TRBD2 TRBJ2-3 . TRBV7-2
TGCGCCAGCAGTCAATGGGCACCGTACCAGGGGTTCCAAAACATTCAGTACTTC CASSQWAPYQGFQNIQYF . TRBJ2-4 . TRBV23-1
TGTGCCAGCAGCCCCGGGACAGGGTATACAGATACGCAGTATTTT CASSPGTGYTDTQYF TRBD1 TRBJ2-3 . TRBV28
TGTGCCAGCAGCCCTCCTTCAGGGCTGTGGGGCTACACCTTC CASSPPSGLWGYTF . TRBJ1-2 . TRBV5-6
TGTGCCAGCAGCGGTGGGGGGAAGGGGTCGTTATCTGGGGCCAACGTCCTGACTTTC CASSGGGKGSLSGANVLTF . TRBJ2-6 once TRBV9
TGTGCCAGCAGCCTCGCACAGTACAATGAGCAGTTCTTC CASSLAQYNEQFF . TRBJ2-1 . TRBV27
TGTGCCTCGCGGACAGGGGGTGAAAAACTGTTTTTT CASRTGGEKLFF TRBD1 TRBJ1-4 . TRBV30
TGCGCCAGCAGCCCGCGGACTAGCGGGGGTGTTTGGAACTCGATTAGCACAGATACGCAGTATTTT CASSPRTSGGVWNSISTDTQYF TRBD2 TRBJ2-3 . TRBV4-3
TGTGCCAGCAGCGTTGGAGGGGCCTACAATGAGCAGTTCTTC CASSVGGAYNEQFF . TRBJ2-1 . TRBV9
TGTGCCAGTAATACTGTGGGGCCTGAAGAGACCCAGTACTTC CASNTVGPEETQYF . TRBJ2-5 . TRBV19
TGTGCCAGCAGCTTGTCACAGGGGGCGAAATACGAGCAGTACTTC CASSLSQGAKYEQYF TRBD1 TRBJ2-7 . TRBV5-5
TGTGCCAGCAGTTCCGCGGAAGCGTCCTACGAGCAGTACTTC CASSSAEASYEQYF . TRBJ2-7 . TRBV6-6
TGTGCCAGCAGTTTCGCGGGGGGGGGCCGGGGGTCCCTTTTGTGGCCCCAGCATTTT CASSFAGGGRGSLLWPQHF . TRBJ1-5 . TRBV27
TGTGCCAGCAAACCAGGTTATGGAAACACCATATATTTT CASKPGYGNTIYF . TRBJ1-3 . TRBV2
TGTGCCAGCACGGGGGGGACACCATTCTCTGGAAACACCATATATTTT CASTGGTPFSGNTIYF . TRBJ1-3 . TRBV9
TGTGCCAGCAGTTTAACCCATTCCGGGCAGTACTTC CASSLTHSGQYF . TRBJ2-7 . TRBV28